This paragraph reports one T cell receptor (beta chain). Its target is unknown. The entry originates in a study of shared clonotypes between healthy human individuals. The overall study: CD8 memory received one plate per donor, CD8 naive two, CD4 memory three and CD4 naive three.

Study-level points and caveats: Clonotypes that were shared across a handful of donors made up about 4.5% of naive CD4 clonotypes. Rarefaction showed sorted-subset sequencing was incomplete despite large depth.

The genomic DNA of each subset was split evenly across several immunoSEQ plates. TCRdb keeps only in-frame clones here, not all; method: immunoSEQ multiplex PCR. The sample lists some 1 million clones; 70% to 80% were seen once. Source material: memory CD4+ T cells sorted from blood. Sample subset: CD45RA-negative fraction. This TCR was recovered from a man between 18 and 35 years old in good health.

The CDR3 sequence is CASSSRPPGSSGNTIYF. CDR3 in DNA: TGTGCCAGCAGTTCCCGCCCTCCAGGAAGCTCTGGAAACACCATATATTTT. The rearrangement joins TRBV27 to TRBJ1-3; D unclear. CDR3 size: 17 residues. Trimming shortened V by 4 bases and J by 0 bases, and 16 bases separated the two germline ends. The germline V gene has CDR1 MNHEY and CDR2 SMNVEV (reference sequence).